The rows below give T cell receptor beta chains drawn from one sample of a study of glioma-infiltrating T cells after dendritic cell vaccination. Using immunoSEQ multiplex PCR, the repertoire was profiled, and TCRdb retains in-frame clones only, with some absent. Among approximately 67,000 clones listed, approximately 81% were seen once. The sample in question was blood, obtained before dendritic cell vaccination. The receptors shown here come from a human donor with glioblastoma. Each CDR3 is given without its conserved first and last residue.

v_call cdr3_aa
TRBV28 ASSSPMYEQY
TRBV19 ASSPSGGDQETQY
TRBV2 ATQQDRVNTGELF
TRBV4-1 ASSQPRDRDTGELF
TRBV7-2 ASSTGQGAVTQH
TRBV7-9 ASSLAEGSWGEQY
TRBV6-6 ASRPGQGNTEAF
TRBV2 ASSDRASNQPQH
TRBV5-1 ASSLALAGGLNTAKNIQY
TRBV7-6 ASSSFQETQY
TRBV2 ASSDGASGANVLT
TRBV27 ASSFGGISPQH
TRBV15 ATSRTGERVLAF
TRBV7-2 ASSLAEGNGGYT
TRBV5-1 ASSLQEGRGEQF
TRBV2 ASEMVRPSMNTEAF